A single T cell receptor (beta chain) is shown here with its context. Its antigen remains unidentified. The input lacks base qualities; no much larger clone sits a single base away. The immunoSEQ Assay, a bias-controlled multiplex PCR, was used to amplify TCRbeta CDR3 regions from genomic DNA. In the authors' own workflow: The number of nucleated cells in each sample was estimated from the amplification of reference gene primers within the assay. To quantify the absolute abundance of each unique TCRbeta CDR3 rearrangement, sequence reads were collapsed and filtered. For each sample, productive Simpson clonality was calculated by taking the square root of Simpson's diversity index across productive rearrangements. TCRdb stores this immuneACCESS table with in-frame sequences only. Part of the clones is absent; in the studies checked, under half of the shortfall reflects unresolved V genes, and no reason is known for the rest. The DNA gave D and trimming, while V, J and clone size come from that table. The sample table lists roughly 180,000 clones, more than 75% of them with a count of one. The ten largest clones represent approximately 8.6% of the sample.

The CDR3 has 14 amino acids, counting the end cysteine and phenylalanine. The CDR3 DNA has 42 bases and is translated from base 1. The germline V gene (reference sequence) gives CDR1 as LNHNV and CDR2 as YYDKDF. Ends trimmed: V by 5 bases, J by 8 bases; bases unmatched to a gene: 6. The source of the sample is a study of blood T cell repertoires in COVID-19 (dated by TCRdb to 2018 to 2021). With respect to the entire study: Collaborator samples came from the United States, Italy and Spain and covered acute and convalescent phases of COVID-19. A de-identified subject ID, COVID-19 status, age in years and sex were almost always included in the sample metadata. Deeply sampled blood TCRbeta repertoires from subjects exposed to, actively infected with, or recovered from COVID-19 were included in the dataset. The prospective study material was composed of cDNA or gDNA derived from T cells, B-cell-depleted T cells, or PBMCs. Samples came from the ongoing ImmuneRACE study (first 160 participants) plus 1,254 subjects from 6 global collaborators. Where available, HLA class I and class II types were obtained from metadata supplied by the sample provider rather than from assay-based typing. The repertoires were released in a freely available public database meant as a resource for research on the immune response to SARS-CoV-2.

Whole blood was collected in K2EDTA tubes by collaborating institutions according to the institutions' own protocols. Collaborator samples were shipped for TCRbeta analysis as frozen whole blood, isolated PBMCs, or DNA extracted from either sample type. The paper as a whole reports these results and caveats: Clinical and demographic metadata were provided uncurated, with the amount varying by source and participant.

The rearranged segments are TRBV15 and TRBJ1-4, and 9 bases in between align with TRBD1. The receptor was isolated from a woman aged 45-59 years with active or convalescent COVID-19. Sequenced: peripheral blood. This receptor has the CDR3 CATSGGQGGEKLFF. Read as DNA, the sequence is TGTGCCACCAGCGGGGGACAGGGTGGGGAAAAACTGTTTTTT. The full variable domain, with segments outside the CDR3 supplied by the reference TRBV15 and TRBJ1-4 proteins, appears as DAMVIQNPRYQVTQFGKPVTLSCSQTLNHNVMYWYQQKSSQAPKLLFHYYDKDFNNEADTPDNFQSRRPNTSFCFLDIRSPGLGDTAMYLCATSGGQGGEKLFFGSGTQLSVL.